Shown below are 21 T cell receptor beta chains from a single sample sequenced in a study of cytomegalovirus exposure and HLA in healthy donors. Use of 60 Vbeta and 13 Jbeta primers characterized the PCR. Libraries were prepared by immunoSEQ multiplex PCR; TCRdb keeps only in-frame clonotypes and omits some of them. This table has about 130,000 clones, less than 85% appearing once. The sequenced material came from PBMCs. These receptor sequences come from a man younger than 40 in good health and CMV-seropositive.

The gene calls are TRBV5-8 and TRBJ2-1, with 9 bases aligning to TRBD2. The V segment lost 4 bases and the J segment 4 bases; nucleotides outside the gene matches: 6. The CDR3 has 15 amino acids. Germline loops: CDR1 SGHTS, CDR2 YDEGEE. CDR3 protein: CASSPGTSWYNEQFF. The DNA of the CDR3 is TGTGCCAGCAGCCCCGGGACTAGCTGGTACAATGAGCAGTTCTTC.

This clone appeared a few times. The CDR3 protein is CASSLVRSNSNQPQHF. The CDR3 DNA sequence: TGTGCCAGCAGCTTAGTCCGGAGTAATAGCAATCAGCCCCAGCATTTT. This chain connects TRBV7-8 to TRBJ1-5, with no clear D. Trimming took 1 base from V and 0 from J, leaving 10 bases between them. Per germline, CDR1 SGHVS and CDR2 FQNEAQ. The CDR3 runs to 16 residues.

The chain combines TRBV18 with TRBJ2-3; D might be TRBD1 (5 bases). Per the germline V gene, CDR1 is KGHSH and CDR2 is LQKENI. This CDR3 has 15 amino acids. Deletions cut 0 bases from V and 2 bases from J, with 9 bases between. The CDR3, as DNA: TGTGCCAGCTCACCACCGGGGCCTCCCACAGATACGCAGTATTTT. The encoded protein is CASSPPGPPTDTQYF.

The V gene is TRBV11-2, the J gene TRBJ1-3; 7 nucleotides agree with TRBD1. The CDR3 contains 17 residues. V lost 4 bases, J lost 3 bases, and 12 bases stayed unmatched. Germline V gene lookup returns CDR1 SGHAT and CDR2 FQNNGV. The CDR3 protein is CASSYRGQVMRGNTIYF. CDR3 DNA: TGTGCCAGCAGCTACCGCGGACAGGTTATGCGTGGAAACACCATATATTTT.

There are a few counts of this clone. The CDR3 loop is CASVIERGSYEQYF. In nucleotides, the CDR3 is TGTGCCAGCGTGATAGAACGGGGCTCCTACGAGCAGTACTTC. The J gene is TRBJ2-7, the V gene TRBV2; the D gene is possibly TRBD2 (5 bases). The CDR3 is 14 residues long. Per the germline V gene, CDR1 is SNHLY and CDR2 is FYNNEI. V was pared by 8 bases and J by 0 bases, with 14 bases between. Complete variable domain (other parts from reference TRBV2 and TRBJ2-7): EPEVTQTPSHQVTQMGQEVILRCVPISNHLYFYWYRQILGQKVEFLVSFYNNEISEKSEIFDDQFSVERPDGSNFTLKIRSTKLEDSAMYFCASVIERGSYEQYFGPGTRLTVT.

V is TRBV10-1 and J is TRBJ2-5; 7 bases are shared with TRBD1. The length of the CDR3 is 15 residues. The V segment lost 6 bases and the J segment 4 bases; nucleotides outside the gene matches: 11. Germline values: CDR1 WNHNN, CDR2 SYGVQD (reference sequence). The CDR3 loop is CASSPRGPEVETQYF. The CDR3, as DNA: TGCGCCAGCAGCCCAAGGGGGCCCGAGGTAGAGACCCAGTACTTC.

V gene TRBV6-6 combines with J gene TRBJ1-5, with 9 bases fitting TRBD1. This CDR3 spans 16 amino acids. CDR1 is MNHNY and CDR2 is SVGAGI in the germline V gene (reference sequence). Germline trimming cut 6 bases from V and 6 bases from J; bases unmatched to any gene: 12. CDR3 sequence (DNA): TGTGCCAGCAGACAGGGGGCGAGCTATAACCTTCAGCCCCAGCATTTT. Amino acids: CASRQGASYNLQPQHF.

The chain uses TRBV25-1 and TRBJ1-3; D is uncertain. The V gene's germline CDR1 is MGHDK and CDR2 SYGVNS. Trimming took off 3 bases at V and 0 bases at J, with 9 bases between the two ends. CDR3 size: 15 residues. CDR3 sequence: CASSEIGLSGNTIYF. CDR3 nucleotide sequence: TGTGCCAGCAGTGAGATTGGCCTCTCTGGAAACACCATATATTTT.

The genes are TRBV11-2 and TRBJ1-6; D unclear. This CDR3 region has 16 residues. V was pared by 6 bases and J by 0 bases, with 12 bases between. Germline V gives CDR1 SGHAT, CDR2 FQNNGV. The DNA of the CDR3 is TGTGCCAGCAGTCCCGACTGGAGCTCCTATAATTCACCCCTCCACTTT. This gives the protein CASSPDWSSYNSPLHF.

The CDR3 coding sequence is TGTGCCAGCAGCCAACGCGGACAGAGAGACGAGCAGTACTTC. Translating gives CASSQRGQRDEQYF. This chain uses TRBV14 with TRBJ2-7, with a weak D call TRBD1 (6 bases). Germline CDR1 is SGHDN and CDR2 is FVKESK. The ends were cut back, 2 bases at V and 5 bases at J, with 13 bases in the middle. The CDR3 has 14 amino acids.

This clone showed up just a few times. CDR3: CASSDKLAGGSTDTQYF. The CDR3 DNA follows: TGCGCCAGCAGTGATAAGCTAGCGGGGGGGAGCACAGATACGCAGTATTTT. This chain links TRBV10-2 with TRBJ2-3; 12 nucleotides align to TRBD2. Germline-derived CDR1 and CDR2 are WSHSY and SAAADI. The J segment lost 0 bases and the V segment lost 3 bases, leaving 4 bases of the junction unmatched. The CDR3 has 17 residues.

The chain recombines TRBV6-1 with TRBJ2-3, with 8 bases lining up with TRBD2. Unmatched junction bases numbered 6, after V lost 0 bases and J lost 1 base. CDR3 length equals 17 residues. CDR1 MNHNS and CDR2 SASEGT come from the germline V gene. For the CDR3, the DNA is TGTGCCAGCAGTGAAGCTTGGGATAGCGGGGGCACAGATACGCAGTATTTT. Its translation: CASSEAWDSGGTDTQYF.

This sequence joins TRBV12-5 and TRBJ1-5, with 7 positions matching TRBD1. The junction had 12 bases not matched to a gene; V was cut back by 0 bases and J by 4 bases. The CDR3 has 18 residues. CDR1 and CDR2 (germline): LGHNT, FRNRAP. CDR3 loop: CASGLVGWQGDRNQPQHF. The CDR3 nucleotides are TGTGCTAGTGGTTTGGTTGGATGGCAGGGGGATCGAAATCAGCCCCAGCATTTT.

The V call is TRBV18, the J call TRBJ1-5, with 9 bases identical to TRBD1. J gave up 2 bases and V 3 bases, and 5 bases lay outside the gene matches. The V gene's germline CDR1 is KGHSH and CDR2 LQKENI. The CDR3 consists of 16 residues. The CDR3, as DNA: TGTGCCAGCTCACCTATGGGGGACAGGGGCAATCAGCCCCAGCATTTT. This encodes CASSPMGDRGNQPQHF.

As concerns this clone: An end of the junction does not agree with germline; a read error may underlie this. The chain couples TRBV6-1 to TRBJ2-6, with D possibly TRBD1 on 5 matching bases. This CDR3 comprises 15 residues. The germline gives CDR1 MNHNS, CDR2 SASEGT. The DNA for the CDR3 is TGTGCCAGCAGTGAATTGGCAACTGGGGCCAACGGCCTGACTTTC. Translation: CASSELATGANGLTF.

The chain joins TRBV2 to TRBJ2-5; maybe TRBD2 (5 bases). V was cut by 3 bases and J by 6 bases, with 8 bases left in between. Germline-derived CDR1 and CDR2 are SNHLY and FYNNEI. This CDR3 region has 12 residues. The CDR3 sequence: CASSEDLKTQYF. CDR3 in DNA: TGTGCCAGCAGTGAGGACTTAAAGACCCAGTACTTC.

The chain carries TRBV6-5 and TRBJ2-7, with TRBD2 matching over 8 bases. The CDR3 consists of 13 residues. Germline V gives CDR1 MNHEY, CDR2 SVGAGI. Trimming cost V 6 bases and J 6 bases; bases outside gene matches: 7. The CDR3 is CASSSGLAGEQYF. CDR3 bases: TGTGCCAGCAGCTCTGGACTAGCAGGCGAGCAGTACTTC.

The rearrangement joins TRBV4-2 to TRBJ2-1, with TRBD2 matching over 11 bases. Trimming at V came to 2 bases and at J to 4 bases, leaving 4 bases not matched to a gene. The CDR3 is made up of 16 amino acids. Germline-derived CDR1 and CDR2 are LGHNA and YNFKEQ. CDR3 sequence (DNA): TGTGCCAGCAGCCAACAGACTAGCGGGGCGTACAATGAGCAGTTCTTC. Protein sequence: CASSQQTSGAYNEQFF.

The rearrangement links TRBV7-2 to TRBJ2-5; no reliable D call. The V end lost 2 bases, the J end lost 1 base, and 11 bases lay between the germline ends. CDR1 SGHTA and CDR2 FQGNSA come from the germline V gene. This CDR3 contains 15 residues. CDR3 region: CASSLKAAVQETQYF. The CDR3 nucleotides are TGTGCCAGCAGCTTAAAGGCGGCAGTCCAAGAGACCCAGTACTTC.

The chain recombines TRBV21-1 with TRBJ2-7; no DNA check was done on the table's D call, TRBD2. TRBV21-1 is noted as a pseudogene. The CDR3 consists of 15 residues. The CDR3 region has the DNA TGTGCCAGCAGCAAAGGGATAGCGGGGGTCTACGAGCAGTACTTC. This codes for CASSKGIAGVYEQYF.

This clone appeared a single time. The chain is built from TRBV29-1 and TRBJ2-5; 7 bases fit TRBD1. From germline, CDR1 is SQVTM and CDR2 ANQGSEA. CDR3 size: 13 residues. The V segment lost 7 bases and the J segment 2 bases; nucleotides outside the gene matches: 7. The CDR3, as DNA: TGCAGCGCCGGTAGGACAGGTCAAGAGACCCAGTACTTC. Protein product: CSAGRTGQETQYF.